Presented here are 14 T cell receptor beta chains from one specimen sequenced in a study of identical twins. In TCRdb, the 5' RACE reads were re-called with MiXCR into one record per CDR3 protein. Of 200,000 to 250,000 distinct CDR3 sequences in the sample, around 7% were seen once. Another study also made use of these data, one on yellow fever vaccine responses in identical twins.

The sequencing sample was made of memory (CD45RO+) T cells sorted from blood. These receptors all come from a woman in her late teens or twenties in good health.

Many counts were recorded for this clonotype. The rearrangement links TRBV27 to TRBJ2-7; D ambiguous. V lost 5 bases, J lost 3 bases, and 17 bases lay in between. The CDR3 runs 15 residues. The germline CDR1 and CDR2 sequences are MNHEY and SMNVEV (reference sequence). The DNA for the CDR3 is TGTGCCAGCAGTGCCAAAGTAGGGTCCAGCTACGAGCAGTACTTC. Amino acids: CASSAKVGSSYEQYF.

The genes are TRBV20-1 and TRBJ2-7; tentatively, D is TRBD1 (6 bases). Trimming pared 4 bases from V and 4 bases from J, leaving 14 bases between. Germline assignment: CDR1 DFQATT and CDR2 SNEGSKA (reference sequence). There are 13 residues in the CDR3. The chain's CDR3 is CSATTGLGYEQYV. CDR3 coding DNA: TGCAGTGCTACTACAGGGCTGGGTTACGAGCAGTACGTC.

This chain links TRBV15 with TRBJ2-7, with TRBD1 identical over 9 bases. V shed 1 base, J shed 3 bases, and the junction held 7 bases outside the gene matches. This CDR3 region has 16 residues. The germline gives CDR1 LNHNV, CDR2 YYDKDF (reference sequence). The CDR3 region has the DNA TGTGCCACCAGCAGAGGCCCGCCGGGACAGGGCTACGAGCAGTACGTC. Its protein is CATSRGPPGQGYEQYV.

In its sample, this clonotype was seen a few times. The chain uses TRBV6-1 and TRBJ2-7, with D hard to call. This CDR3 is 13 amino acids long. Looked up from germline, CDR1 is MNHNS and CDR2 is SASEGT. With 2 bases removed from V and 4 bases from J, the gap between germline ends came to 9 bases. CDR3 loop: CASSESSGYEQYV. In DNA form, the CDR3 reads TGTGCCAGCAGTGAATCCTCTGGATACGAGCAGTACGTC.

This clonotype appeared a few times. This rearrangement joins TRBV28 to TRBJ1-4; maybe TRBD1 (5 bases). Trimming shortened V by 1 base and J by 8 bases, and 11 bases separated the two germline ends. The CDR3 consists of 14 residues. Germline V CDR1 and CDR2: MDHEN, SYDVKM. CDR3 sequence: CASSLFPGLEKLFF. Written as DNA, the CDR3 is TGTGCCAGCAGTTTATTTCCGGGGCTGGAAAAACTGTTTTTT.

This sequence joins TRBV29-1 and TRBJ2-7; 7 bases are a match to TRBD2. The CDR3 runs 13 residues. V trimming: 4 bases; J trimming: 2 bases; junction bases outside the gene matches: 5. Germline CDR1 reads SQVTM; CDR2 reads ANQGSEA. CDR3 sequence reads: CSVVGGSPYEQYF. The CDR3 nucleotides are TGCAGCGTTGTGGGCGGGAGCCCCTACGAGCAGTACTTC.

The sample holds a few counts of this clonotype. This chain connects TRBV7-9 to TRBJ1-1; maybe TRBD1 (6 bases). The CDR3 sequence is 14 residues long. CDR1 SEHNR and CDR2 FQNEAQ come from the germline V gene (reference sequence). Deletions cut 4 bases from V and 3 bases from J, with 12 bases between. The CDR3 reads CASSSLGGDTEAFF. CDR3 coding DNA: TGTGCCAGCAGCTCCCTAGGGGGGGACACTGAAGCTTTCTTT. Variable domain in full (rest from reference TRBV7-9 and TRBJ1-1): DTGVSQNPRHKITKRGQNVTFRCDPISEHNRLYWYRQTLGQGPEFLTYFQNEAQLEKSRLLSDRFSAERPKGSFSTLEIQRTEQGDSAMYLCASSSLGGDTEAFFGQGTRLTVV.

The genes are TRBV3-1 and TRBJ2-7, with D tentatively TRBD2 (6 bases). This CDR3 spans 22 amino acids. V lost 2 bases, J lost 0 bases, and 32 bases lay in between. The V gene's germline CDR1 is LGHDT and CDR2 YNNKEL (reference sequence). This chain's CDR3 is CASSQWQDYNVLHPKGSYEQYV. The DNA of the CDR3 is TGTGCCAGCAGCCAATGGCAGGACTACAATGTTCTGCACCCGAAAGGCTCCTACGAGCAGTACGTC.

The J gene is TRBJ1-1, the V gene TRBV15; 7 bases line up with TRBD1. CDR1 and CDR2 (germline): LNHNV, YYDKDF (reference sequence). The J segment lost 4 bases and the V segment lost 3 bases, leaving 8 bases of the junction unmatched. The CDR3 is made up of 15 amino acids. The CDR3 nucleotides read TGTGCCACCAGCAGCCGTTCAGGGGGTTCCACTGAAGCTTTCTTT. Translated, it gives CATSSRSGGSTEAFF.

This clonotype was observed at least ten times. The chain carries TRBV20-1 and TRBJ2-3, with D perhaps matching TRBD2 (6 bases). CDR3 length: 16 amino acids. CDR1 and CDR2 from the germline V gene are DFQATT and SNEGSKA (reference sequence). Trimming left V 3 bases short and J 4 bases short, with 20 bases between. CDR3 DNA: TGCAGTGCTAGTGAGGCAAGGCGGGGTTACGCAGATACGCAGTATTTT. It codes for CSASEARRGYADTQYF.

This clonotype was counted at least ten times. The V gene is TRBV2, the J gene TRBJ2-1, with 8 bases matching TRBD2. There are 13 residues in the CDR3. The V gene end was trimmed by 8 bases and the J gene end by 9 bases; junction bases not matched to a gene: 9. Germline CDR1 is SNHLY and CDR2 is FYNNEI. The CDR3 coding sequence is TGTGCCAGCCAAGCGGGAGCAGAGGTTGAGCAGTTCTTC. Its protein is CASQAGAEVEQFF.

This clonotype was seen many times. The chain couples TRBV12-3 or TRBV12-4 to TRBJ1-1; D is undetermined. The CDR3 length is 14 residues. Trimming left V 4 bases short and J 1 base short, with 10 bases between. CDR3 sequence reads: CASSSTGGNTEAFF. The CDR3 nucleotides read TGTGCCAGCAGTTCTACCGGAGGGAACACTGAAGCTTTCTTT.

The chain joins TRBV11-3 to TRBJ2-7, with 8 positions matching TRBD1. CDR3 length: 15 residues. Trimming took 6 bases from V and 7 from J; bases not matched to a gene: 14. Germline V gives CDR1 SGHNT, CDR2 YENEEA. The CDR3 DNA reads as TGTGCCAGCAGTTCTGTTGGGACAGGTACAAAGGAGCAGTACTTC. Residues: CASSSVGTGTKEQYF.

The gene calls are TRBV12-3 or TRBV12-4 and TRBJ2-7; no clear D. V was cut by 2 bases and J by 3 bases, with 5 bases left in between. The CDR3 spans 12 residues. This CDR3 reads CASSLLFYEQYF. In DNA form, the CDR3 reads TGTGCCAGCAGTTTATTGTTCTACGAGCAGTACTTC.